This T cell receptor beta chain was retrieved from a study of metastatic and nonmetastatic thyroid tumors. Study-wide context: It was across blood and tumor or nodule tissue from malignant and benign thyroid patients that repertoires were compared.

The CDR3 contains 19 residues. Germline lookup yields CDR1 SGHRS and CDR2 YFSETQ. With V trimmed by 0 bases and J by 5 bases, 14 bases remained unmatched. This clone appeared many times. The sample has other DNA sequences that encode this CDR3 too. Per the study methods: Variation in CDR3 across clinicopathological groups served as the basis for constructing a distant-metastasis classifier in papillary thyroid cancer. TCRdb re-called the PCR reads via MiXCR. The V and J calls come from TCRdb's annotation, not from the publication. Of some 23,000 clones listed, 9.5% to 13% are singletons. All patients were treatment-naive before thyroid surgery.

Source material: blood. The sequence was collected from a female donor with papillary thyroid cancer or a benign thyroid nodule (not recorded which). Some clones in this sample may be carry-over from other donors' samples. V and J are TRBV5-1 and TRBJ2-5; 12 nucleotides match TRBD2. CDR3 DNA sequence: TGCGCCAGCAGCTTGGCAAGACTAGCGGGAGACCCCGAATCGGAGACCCAGTACTTC. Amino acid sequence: CASSLARLAGDPESETQYF.